This T cell receptor (beta chain) was captured by sequencing in a study of T cells in Graves' hyperthyroidism and ophthalmopathy (dated by TCRdb to the late 2010s). In the study overall: Peripheral blood was sampled at the time of initial diagnosis, prior to any treatment. After sampling, hyperthyroidism patients received methimazole starting at 30 mg daily, and ophthalmopathy patients received high-dose intravenous methylprednisolone. In six Graves' hyperthyroidism patients, the study also compared T-cell repertoires from thyroid tissue with T-cell repertoires from blood. For training and testing, the 80 to 100 patients in the discovery cohort were randomly divided in a 7:3 ratio. To identify distinguishing TCR V-J signatures, a discovery cohort of around 100 patients was used, comprising under 45 with Graves' ophthalmopathy and approximately 58 with stable Graves' hyperthyroidism. Prospective prediction of ophthalmopathy was tested in an independent validation cohort consisting of 18 to 20 hyperthyroidism patients and more than 15 patients who later progressed to ophthalmopathy. The paper reports TCR Vbeta CDR3 sequencing of over 120 peripheral blood samples: some 41 ophthalmopathy, roughly 80 hyperthyroidism and approximately 17 progressor patients. Broader findings and caveats from the paper: No statistical method was used to set the sample size in advance, and investigators knew the group allocation. Blood samples also contained most of the expanded thyroid clonotypes (frequency above 0.001), which suggests that blood repertoires may reflect thyroid immune responses. In validation, the model predicted progression to ophthalmopathy with around 71% sensitivity and roughly 72% specificity, a median of about six months before onset. A model built on a 13 V-J signature distinguished ophthalmopathy from stable hyperthyroidism, reaching 85% to 90% sensitivity and around 81% specificity in cross-validation and 80%/75% in testing.

This clonotype came up many times. Its binding antigen is unknown. Base quality data are lacking; no much larger clone is found one base away. Stable Graves' hyperthyroidism was defined as the absence of progression to ophthalmopathy over 18 months of follow-up. Hyperthyroidism patients were newly diagnosed, with disease duration under 2 months, and aged 18 to 65 years. Exclusion was applied to patients with uncontrolled infections, other autoimmune diseases, pregnancy or lactation. Clinical symptoms, serum thyroxine and TRAb, thyroid ultrasound, and orbital computed tomography formed the basis for the diagnoses. Ficoll-Paque density gradient centrifugation was used to isolate PBMCs from around 10 ml of fresh peripheral blood. Total RNA was extracted with Trizol reagent, and quality was checked on an Agilent 2100 Bioanalyzer. Via the germline V gene (reference sequence), CDR1 is DFQATT and CDR2 SNEGSKA. After removal of 5 bases from V and 6 bases from J, the junction retains 12 bases not matched to a gene. From its cysteine to its phenylalanine, the CDR3 spans 14 amino acids. Only the CDR3 region is kept as DNA, spanning 42 bases read in frame from base 1.

Amplification of TCR beta CDR3 regions was carried out from RNA transcripts. A first-round RT-PCR of the TCR CDR3 used the HTBI primer set with the Qiagen OneStep RT-PCR kit. The libraries were constructed in a second round of multiplex PCR and then size-selected and purified. The libraries were sequenced on an Illumina HiSeq2000 using paired-end 100 bp reads. Turning to the authors' computational methods: SOAPnuke was used to process the raw data, with reads discarded if the reads contained adapters or uncalled bases, had a mean Phred below 15, or lacked an exact constant-primer or identifier match. High-quality paired reads were merged with COPE v1.2.5, and unique nucleotide sequences were defined as clonotypes. MiTCR v1.1 was used to align the clonotypes against IMGT TRBV, TRBD and TRBJ reference segments. The analysis was restricted to V-J combinations with a frequency above 0.0001, which together covered about 99% of the repertoires. The TCS score was defined as F50 (clonal expansion) divided by E x V (chaos), with BLOSUM62-based TCRdist calculated between CDR3 peptides within each V-J. Welch's t-statistics and random forest reduced around 510 V-J features to roughly 13, which were used in a naive Bayes classifier (R e1071). TCRdb took the public reads, trimmed them with fastp at Q25, ran MiXCR for clone calling and kept in-frame beta chains. Identical CDR3 protein sequences are pooled into one entry, listed with their most common genes and DNA. TCRdb, not the authors, supplied the V and J calls. A total of some 740,000 distinct CDR3 sequences appear in this sample, 14% of them only once. Clones ranked in the top ten supply more than 8.5% of the sample.

Sequencing was performed on blood. The origin of this receptor is a woman under 30 with Graves' hyperthyroidism. Recombination joined TRBV20-1 with TRBJ2-7; TRBD2 aligns with 8 central bases. The CDR3 has the sequence CSAQLSGNPREQYF. The nucleotides read TGCAGTGCTCAGCTTAGCGGGAATCCTCGCGAGCAGTACTTC.